The present TCR beta chain was sequenced within a study of T cells in Graves' hyperthyroidism and ophthalmopathy. Notes on the study in general: Expanded thyroid clonotypes (above 0.001) were mostly also found in blood.

Regarding this clonotype: The antigen is not known. Since a much larger clone is just one base distant, this may be a read error.

Using less than 12 ml of fresh peripheral blood, PBMCs were prepared. Amplified regions were TCR beta CDR3 sequences from RNA transcripts. The primer set for the first-round RT-PCR of the TCR CDR3 was HTBI. One entry per CDR3 protein, called by TCRdb with MiXCR from the multiplex PCR reads. The data show around 760,000 distinct CDR3 sequences, about a third seen once. Trimming took off 6 bases at V and 2 bases at J, with 17 bases between the two ends. Germline V gene sequence: CDR1 DFQATT, CDR2 SNEGSKA (reference sequence). The CDR3 is 14 residues long. The specimen sequenced was blood. The TCR was taken from a middle-aged woman with Graves' hyperthyroidism. The chain carries TRBV20-1 and TRBJ2-7; D ambiguous. The CDR3 DNA sequence: TGCAGTGCAAGAAGACATGGACCTGCCTACGAGCAGTACTTC. Translated, it gives CSARRHGPAYEQYF.